The sequence of this TCR beta chain was determined in a study of blood T cell repertoires in COVID-19. J gave up 8 bases and V 5 bases, and 11 bases lay outside the gene matches. Germline V gene data show CDR1 as MGHDK and CDR2 as SYGVNS. The length of the CDR3 is 15 residues. Data came from immunoSEQ multiplex PCR; TCRdb stores just in-frame clones and leaves some out. In the table there are about 180,000 clones, 86% of which are singletons. The age range of participants was 18 to 89 years, with residence in under 25 US areas. Symptom resolution, clearance, or two negative PCRs marked the recovered donors of Cohort 3.

The TCR was taken from a woman aged 25 to 45 who had recovered from COVID-19. The gene calls are TRBV25-1 and TRBJ2-1; TRBD2 matches 8 bases. Sequencing was carried out using PBMCs or T cells enriched from blood (not recorded which). DNA for the CDR3: TGTGCCAGCAGTCTTGGGCTAGCGGGTTTCCATGAGCAGTTCTTC. Encoded protein: CASSLGLAGFHEQFF.